This T cell receptor beta chain was found in a study of blood T cell repertoires in COVID-19. Profiling relied on immunoSEQ multiplex PCR, and the TCRdb table lists in-frame clones only, not all of them. The sample lists hundreds of thousands of clones, 89% occurring once. This receptor was taken from a woman aged 40 to 49 who had recovered from COVID-19. The sample was PBMCs or T cells enriched from blood (not recorded which).

CDR3 sequence (DNA): TGTGCCTGGAGACCTCTTCAGGGAAAGGGTGAAAAACTGTTTTTT. Its translation is CAWRPLQGKGEKLFF. The chain is built from TRBV30 and TRBJ1-4, with TRBD1 as a possible D gene (5 bases). Germline V gene sequence: CDR1 GTSNPN, CDR2 SVGIG (reference sequence). The CDR3 is made up of 15 amino acids. V was cut by 3 bases and J by 7 bases, with 18 bases left in between.